This T cell receptor beta chain is drawn from a study of metastatic and nonmetastatic thyroid tumors (dated by TCRdb to the early 2020s). Describing the broader study: For patients with malignant and with benign thyroid disease, the researchers compared repertoires between peripheral blood samples and tumor or nodule tissue samples.

Results the study describes overall, beyond this receptor: In both blood and tumor samples, malignant tumors were reported to have significantly higher TCR beta diversity than benign nodules.

The library was prepared using PCR. For sequencing, an Illumina HiSeq 4000 was employed. The TCR beta-chain CDR3 region of each patient was profiled by high-throughput sequencing. The paper's data handling went like this. CDR3 differences across clinicopathological groups were used to build a classifier for discriminating distant-metastatic papillary thyroid cancer patients. Repertoire diversity was assessed with the Shannon index, and tumor-blood repertoire similarity with the Morisita-Horn index. TCRdb ran its own pipeline on the public reads, namely fastp trimming at Q25 and MiXCR clone calling, and kept in-frame beta chains. TCRdb, rather than the study authors, made the V and J calls. This sample holds tens of thousands of clones; 4% to 5% were observed only once. Around 20% of the sample belongs to the ten largest clones. No patient had received any treatment before thyroid surgery. Using T-cell receptor beta sequencing, the researchers looked back retrospectively at clinical samples from patients, gathered between the early 2010s and the late 2010s.

Ten or more counts support this clone. Its cognate antigen has yet to be identified. No qualities accompany the bases; no much larger clone lies one base away. CDR1 and CDR2 were assigned from the germline V gene as MNHNS and SASEGT. Compared with germline, V lacks 4 bases and J lacks 4 bases; bases without a gene match: 1. There are 14 amino acids in the CDR3, from cysteine to phenylalanine inclusive. Solely the CDR3 DNA is kept, with 42 bases framed from the first base. The rearrangement joined TRBV6-1 to TRBJ2-1; TRBD2 agrees with 10 junctional bases. This TCR was recovered from a female donor with papillary thyroid cancer or a benign thyroid nodule (not recorded which). Some clones in this sample may be carry-over from other donors' samples. The sample was blood. The encoded CDR3 is CASSVSGGYNEQFF. The DNA sequence is TGTGCCAGCAGTGTTAGCGGGGGGTACAATGAGCAGTTCTTC.